Detailed here is one TCR beta chain. Its antigen is not known. TCRdb passed the RACE reads through MiXCR, listing each CDR3 protein once. Of approximately 370,000 distinct CDR3 sequences detected, 5% to 6.5% appear once; the ten largest clones hold around 8.6%. The data derive from a study of human T cells and chemical hapten exposure. About the study: Skin on the upper inner arm, approximately 2 cm by approximately 2 cm in size, was sensitized with 2% DPC. Whole-study results and caveats: High-frequency TCRs, those above 1 in 1000, stayed the same after DPC sensitization. Expanded TCRs made up significantly more big CDR3 similarity clusters than controls did.

CDR1 LGHDT and CDR2 YNNKEL come from the germline V gene (reference sequence). V lost 0 bases and J 6 bases, leaving 12 bases between the germline ends. CDR3 size: 14 residues. The time point: pre-sensitization, week 0. The treatment denotes: therapeutic diphenylcyclopropenone sensitization with weekly scalp DPC. Those who donated were patients with alopecia, 18 to 70 years of age, and suitable for DPC. This chain connects TRBV3-1 to TRBJ2-7, with a weak D call TRBD2 (7 bases). The source was whole blood, collected in connection with sensitization to the hapten diphenylcyclopropenone (DPC). The clonotype was recovered from a woman aged 18-29 years with alopecia areata. Some clones in this sample may be carry-over from other donors' samples. For the CDR3, the DNA is TGTGCCAGCAGCCAAGAAGGGGGGGCCAGCGAGCAGTACTTC. Translated: CASSQEGGASEQYF.